Listed below are T cell receptor beta chains from one sample, sequenced in a study of blood T cell repertoires in COVID-19. Here immunoSEQ multiplex PCR was the method, and the copy in TCRdb shows in-frame clones only, minus some. The data show some 130,000 clones, around 89% seen once. Input material: peripheral blood. The receptors shown here come from a middle-aged man with active or convalescent COVID-19. The CDR3 runs from the conserved cysteine through the conserved F or W. Fields, in order: V gene, CDR3 protein.

TRBV25-1 | CASSDPGHVRYNSPLHF
TRBV19 | CASSIGRDRYNEQFF
TRBV6-6 | CASSRGAGPLGNYGYTF
TRBV6-2/TRBV6-3 | CASSPYFGRGYNEQFF
TRBV5-4 | CASSWGGTETQYF
TRBV5-4 | CASSRGGVSGFSSDTQYF
TRBV4-1 | CASSQDLGLEKLFF
TRBV3-1/TRBV3-2 | CASSHLAGGLNEQFF
TRBV7-2 | CASSPSGQMNTEAFF
TRBV12-5 | CASSLAYGGAIEQFF
TRBV18 | CASSPLSNPNTEAFF
TRBV19 | CASSMGLAGGISTGELFF
TRBV24-1 | CATRTDLNTEAFF
TRBV7-2 | CASSLVGGSSYNEQFF
TRBV4-3 | CASSQVGGDSGNTIYF
TRBV7-2 | CASSLGQPSGNTIYF
TRBV6-6 | CASRRSAGGPDEQFF
TRBV9 | CASSVGVAGGYNEQFF
TRBV30 | CAWLTGFGNTIYF
TRBV10-3 | CAISESWEGEAFF
TRBV19 | CASRGAPWVTNEKLFF
TRBV7-8 | CASSPTRASHATNEKLFF
TRBV7-2 | CASSRSSSGNTIYF
TRBV5-1 | CASRGTGIDTQYF
TRBV13 | CASSLGGRGTEETQYF
TRBV7-6 | CASSLFSAGAYNEQFF
TRBV5-1 | CASSLSGGEYEQYF
TRBV6-6 | CASSLVAWSQRDFGNTIYF
TRBV5-4 | CASSRSGTGGFFYGYTF
TRBV19 | CASSYGGLLGTDTQYF
TRBV3-1/TRBV3-2 | CASSSVGGSGETQYF
TRBV4-3 | CASSQERTGGNSPLHF
TRBV6-1 | CASSESGTVRGYTF
TRBV19 | CASSRGTGEQPQHF
TRBV30 | CAWSVEGQGKETQYF
TRBV27 | CASSFLQGHGYTF
TRBV3-1/TRBV3-2 | CASSVQGAMNTEAFF
TRBV19 | CASSPGDAPLHF
TRBV5-6 | CASSLGEQGAWTEAFF
TRBV12-5 | CASGLYTGTGSGNTIYF
TRBV19 | CASSIDHGGPYEQYF
TRBV29-1 | CSADRGYEQYF
TRBV30 | CAWSTRGIHGEQYF
TRBV30 | CAWSPDNQPQHF
TRBV11-3 | CASSYQGARELFF
TRBV9 | CASSPNSYGYTF
TRBV19 | CASSNQGLAGIETQYF
TRBV11-1 | CASSSRLAGVGETQYF
TRBV6-2/TRBV6-3 | CASSFSSGGWETQYF
TRBV2 | CASSELFSQPQHF
TRBV2 | CASSFGQGRNQPQHF